One sample yielded the 10 T cell receptor beta chains listed below, sequenced in a study of blood T cell repertoires in COVID-19. Sequencing was performed with immunoSEQ multiplex PCR; in TCRdb, only in-frame clones are kept and a portion is missing. The profile shows about 67,000 clones, around nine tenths of them singletons. Sequences were obtained from peripheral blood. These receptors came from a woman of 80 years or more with acute or convalescent COVID-19.

The chain couples TRBV3-1 (or the pseudogene TRBV3-2) to TRBJ2-7, with D perhaps TRBD2 (5 bases). This CDR3 is 15 amino acids long. CDR1 is LGHDT, CDR2 YNNKEL, per germline (reference sequence). Trimming stripped 0 bases from V and 2 bases from J, with 11 bases between. The CDR3 region has the DNA TGTGCCAGCAGCCAAGAACTAGGACGCCCCTACGAGCAGTACTTC. Translating it yields CASSQELGRPYEQYF.

J is TRBJ2-3 and V is TRBV29-1, with a weak D call TRBD2 (5 bases). The CDR3 totals 12 residues. Germline CDR1 reads SQVTM; CDR2 reads ANQGSEA. The V end lost 8 bases, the J end lost 2 bases, and 11 bases lay between the germline ends. As DNA, the CDR3 is TGCAGCTTTGGGAGTGTCACAGATACGCAGTATTTT. This codes for CSFGSVTDTQYF.

The J gene is TRBJ2-5, the V gene TRBV27, with D possibly TRBD2 on 6 matching bases. CDR3 length: 16 amino acids. Germline assignment: CDR1 MNHEY and CDR2 SMNVEV (reference sequence). V lost 5 bases and J lost 4, with 20 bases in between. In nucleotides, the CDR3 is TGTGCCAGCAGTCTGGTCCGAACGGGAGAAGGAGAGACCCAGTACTTC. Protein sequence: CASSLVRTGEGETQYF.

V and J are TRBV4-1 and TRBJ2-3, with D perhaps TRBD2 (6 bases). V was shortened by 0 bases and J by 3 bases, with 13 bases between the two germline ends. The V gene's germline CDR1 is MGHRA and CDR2 YSYEKL. CDR3 length: 16 amino acids. CDR3 sequence reads: CASSQEAGSETDTQYF. For the CDR3, the DNA is TGCGCCAGCAGCCAAGAGGCCGGGAGCGAAACAGATACGCAGTATTTT.

This chain joins TRBV5-1 and TRBJ1-6; TRBD1 is a possible D gene (6 bases). This CDR3 is built from 13 residues. V lost 4 bases and J lost 6, with 8 bases in between. CDR1 SGHRS and CDR2 YFSETQ come from the germline V gene. The CDR3 spells CASSPDSNSPLHF. In DNA form, the CDR3 reads TGCGCCAGCAGCCCGGACAGTAATTCACCCCTCCACTTT.

A single count supports this clone. The chain carries TRBV19 and TRBJ1-5; a weak D match, TRBD1 (6 bases). CDR1 and CDR2 from the germline V gene are LNHDA and SQIVND (reference sequence). This CDR3 is 16 amino acids long. The V end lost 2 bases, the J end lost 2 bases, and 13 bases lay between the germline ends. The DNA of the CDR3 is TGTGCCAGTAGTATAACGGTGGCAGGGGGCAATCAGCCCCAGCATTTT. Amino acids: CASSITVAGGNQPQHF. The full variable domain, rest sourced from reference TRBV19 and TRBJ1-5, is DGGITQSPKYLFRKEGQNVTLSCEQNLNHDAMYWYRQDPGQGLRLIYYSQIVNDFQKGDIAEGYSVSREKKESFPLTVTSAQKNPTAFYLCASSITVAGGNQPQHFGDGTRLSIL.

As DNA, the CDR3 is TGTGCCAGCAGTTCTCACAGGGGTGACATTCAGTACTTC. This encodes CASSSHRGDIQYF. The chain couples TRBV6-5 to TRBJ2-4; 7 nucleotides line up with TRBD1. The CDR3 covers 13 residues. The V gene's germline CDR1 is MNHEY and CDR2 SVGAGI. J lost 8 bases, V lost 4 bases, and 5 bases had no gene match.

The chain couples TRBV19 to TRBJ1-5, with D maybe TRBD1 (6 bases). The CDR3 consists of 14 residues. V was clipped by 6 bases and J by 5 bases, with 14 bases between them. CDR1 is LNHDA, CDR2 SQIVND, per germline (reference sequence). The CDR3 DNA sequence: TGTGCCAGTAGCCGACGAGGACAGCATCAGCCCCAGCATTTT. Translating gives CASSRRGQHQPQHF.

The CDR3 DNA is TGTGCCAGCAGCTATAGAGGGGGGGCCACTGAAGCTTTCTTT. The encoded protein is CASSYRGGATEAFF. This chain links TRBV5-6 with TRBJ1-1, with a tentative D call TRBD1 (6 bases). The CDR3 consists of 14 residues. CDR1 is SGHDT and CDR2 is YYEEEE in the germline V gene. V was clipped by 3 bases and J by 4 bases, with 13 bases between them.

The chain employs TRBV15 and TRBJ1-6; D gene uncertain. Germline assignment: CDR1 LNHNV and CDR2 YYDKDF (reference sequence). The ends were cut back, 8 bases at V and 0 bases at J, with 5 bases in the middle. The CDR3 is made up of 13 amino acids. CDR3 amino acids: CATRSSYNSPLHF. CDR3 sequence (DNA): TGTGCCACCCGTAGCTCCTATAATTCACCCCTCCACTTT.